This TCR beta chain was obtained from a study of beta chain features in type 1 diabetes (dated by TCRdb to the late 2010s). General notes on the study: Patients and healthy donors did not differ in mean age, gender distribution, total cell number or subset yield. A total of about 100,000,000 sorted cells were examined across all samples, and RNA yield correlated strongly with the number of cells per subset. The study compared the TCRB repertoires of sorted circulating CD4+ T cell subsets in recently diagnosed type 1 diabetes patients with those in matched healthy donors. Naive and central memory subsets were obtained from all 30 or so donors, but regulatory and stem cell-like memory subsets were isolated from only 8 patients and roughly eight healthy donors.

CDR1 and CDR2 are read off the germline V gene (reference sequence) as MNHEY and SMNVEV. The CDR3 runs 15 amino acids, cysteine and phenylalanine included. The read is trimmed to its CDR3 DNA, 45 bases read in frame from base 1. Trimming takes 3 bases off V and 8 bases off J; junction bases not matched to a gene: 8. In this sample, this clone turned up a few times. Its antigen is not yet known. Base qualities were left out, and no much larger clone turns up one base away. Overall study results and their limits: Because cDNA was sequenced instead of genomic DNA, highly expressing activated cells could be over-represented, though the groups showed no difference in activation or CD3 levels. Only small numbers of individuals were included in the HLA sub-analyses, which left unresolved whether HLA type had any influence on TCRB rearrangement. At VDJ recombination sites, type 1 diabetes patients had fewer insertions and more deleted nucleotides, which implies abnormalities in thymic rearrangement. A moderate but significant shortening of TCRB CDR3 length was observed in type 1 diabetes patients in all four CD4+ subsets. PCR might favor shorter templates, but patient and control samples were amplified and corrected together, so any skew would affect both groups equally. The naive, central memory and regulatory TCRB repertoires appeared to resemble one another more closely among patients than among healthy donors.

A single peripheral blood draw of about 120 mL on average was collected from each donor into heparinised tubes. A BD FACSAria II and a panel including CD45RO, CCR7, CD25, CD127, CD95 and CD27 were used to sort naive, central memory, regulatory and stem cell-like memory CD4+ T cells. A purity above 95% was achieved for all sorted populations. Right away, PBMCs were isolated by Lymphoprep density gradient centrifugation and were stained directly, with no culture step. To minimize batch effects, samples were stained and sorted in pairs, one healthy donor with one patient per experiment. All of the isolated RNA was reverse transcribed with the High Capacity cDNA Reverse Transcription Kit, so expressed TCRB transcripts were sequenced. Naive, central memory and regulatory T cell samples underwent deep immunoSEQ sequencing, averaging roughly 3.5 million total reads per sample. After sorted cells were lysed in RLT buffer, RNA was extracted with DNase-treated RNeasy Micro or Mini kits, with the choice depending on cell number. Each cell subset was processed separately to prevent cross-contamination, with patient and healthy donor samples processed together. Using the immunoSEQ multiplex PCR, TCRB sequences were amplified from cDNA into 87-bp fragments spanning the CDR3 region. The amplicons were sequenced using the Illumina HiSeq platform. As for the original processing: Synthetic template baselines were used to correct PCR bias computationally, reads within Hamming distance 2 were collapsed, and singletons that could not be merged were discarded. Reads were aligned against IMGT so that V, D and J genes, CDR3 length and insertions or deletions at six rearrangement sites could be assigned. Within each subset, clonotype counts were normalized to sorted cell number, after which true diversity and Gini coefficients were computed with the tcR R package. Repertoire sharing was quantified using the overlap coefficient calculated on TCRB nucleotide sequences. Out-of-frame TCRB sequences from naive cells were analyzed as a proxy for the pre-selection repertoire. TCRdb's version of the immuneACCESS table is confined to in-frame rearrangements and falls short of the full clone set. An unresolved V gene accounts for under half of the shortfall where checked; the remainder is of unknown origin. For V, J and clone size, that table is used; D and trimming come from the DNA. Recorded for this sample are around 280,000 clones; over 12% of them occurred a single time. The ten largest make up roughly 0.015% of the sample.

The TCR comes from a man younger than 35 with type 1 diabetes. The sequence joins TRBV27 to TRBJ2-1; 9 nucleotides in the junction match TRBD1. The sequenced sample was naive CD4+ T cells from blood. The sample's cell subset or site label, decoded: true naive CD4+ T cells. The CDR3 in this case is CASSFAGQGYHEQFF. The DNA sequence reads TGTGCCAGCAGTTTTGCCGGACAGGGGTATCATGAGCAGTTCTTC.